The next 12 T cell receptor beta chains were all read from a single sample in a study of shared clonotypes between healthy human individuals. The repertoire was sequenced with immunoSEQ multiplex PCR; TCRdb's copy has only in-frame clones and lacks some. Of roughly 1 million clones in the sample, more than 75% were seen once. Sequences were obtained from memory CD4+ T cells from PBMCs. The subset is: CD45RA-negative fraction. All receptors derive from a man aged 18-30 years in good health. Some clones in this sample may be carry-over from other donors' samples.

The chain employs TRBV19 and TRBJ2-1, with D perhaps being TRBD1 or TRBD2 (6 bases each). Germline V CDR1 and CDR2: LNHDA, SQIVND (reference sequence). The CDR3 consists of 14 residues. The ends were cut back, 5 bases at V and 4 bases at J, with 12 bases in the middle. The CDR3 loop is CASSPQGLYNEQFF. CDR3 bases: TGTGCCAGTAGTCCACAGGGACTTTACAATGAGCAGTTCTTC.

This clone turned up a few times. The chain combines TRBV27 with TRBJ1-5; 7 bases are a match to TRBD1. Germline lookup yields CDR1 MNHEY and CDR2 SMNVEV (reference sequence). The CDR3 length is 15 residues. With 4 bases clipped from V and 5 bases from J, the junction kept 8 bases outside the gene matches. CDR3 region: CASSSIGRGDQPQHF. The DNA for the CDR3 is TGTGCCAGCAGTTCTATAGGCAGGGGGGATCAGCCCCAGCATTTT.

The chain employs TRBV5-6 and TRBJ2-5, with 12 positions matching TRBD1. The CDR3 runs to 16 residues. Trimming removed 5 bases from V and 5 bases from J; junction bases left unmatched: 10. From germline, CDR1 is SGHDT and CDR2 YYEEEE. The CDR3 DNA reads as TGTGCCAGCAGGCCTACCGGGACAGGGGGCAGGGAGACCCAGTACTTC. It specifies CASRPTGTGGRETQYF.

The rearrangement uses TRBV29-1 and TRBJ2-1; maybe TRBD1 (6 bases). The CDR3 spans 15 residues. CDR1 SQVTM and CDR2 ANQGSEA come from the germline V gene. V was clipped by 3 bases and J by 9 bases, with 21 bases between them. The CDR3: CSVDFRGRGVTEQFF. The DNA of the CDR3 is TGCAGCGTTGACTTCCGGGGCAGGGGAGTTACTGAGCAGTTCTTC.

The rearrangement joins TRBV7-6 to TRBJ2-3; the D gene could be TRBD1 or TRBD2 (6 bases each). V lost 5 bases to trimming and J lost 2 bases, with 17 bases between them. The CDR3 has 16 residues. Germline V gives CDR1 SGHVS, CDR2 FNYEAQ. CDR3: CASSRGLGRTTDTQYF. As DNA, the CDR3 is TGTGCCAGCAGCCGGGGGCTCGGCAGGACCACAGATACGCAGTATTTT.

The DNA for the CDR3 is TGTGCCAGCAGTTTATCGCCCGGCGAGCAGTACTTC. The encoded protein is CASSLSPGEQYF. This rearrangement joins TRBV27 to TRBJ2-7; D gene unclear. The CDR3 spans 12 residues. CDR1 is MNHEY and CDR2 is SMNVEV in the germline V gene (reference sequence). V lost 0 bases, J lost 6 bases, and 6 bases lay in between.

For this clone: This may be a read error, as it is one base from a much larger clone. The chain links TRBV5-8 to TRBJ2-5; D remains ambiguous. The V gene's germline CDR1 is SGHTS and CDR2 YDEGEE. The CDR3 sequence is 14 residues long. Trimming removed 4 bases at V and 5 bases at J, with 15 bases between. DNA for the CDR3: TGTGCCAGCAGCACTCGAGATGGTTGGGAGACCCAGTACTTC. Protein product: CASSTRDGWETQYF.

This clone was seen a handful of times. This chain joins TRBV15 and TRBJ1-5; D remains ambiguous. Trimming shortened V by 0 bases and J by 4 bases, and 10 bases separated the two germline ends. The CDR3 covers 15 residues. Germline lookup yields CDR1 LNHNV and CDR2 YYDKDF (reference sequence). CDR3 region: CATSREAGGNQPQHF. CDR3 in DNA: TGTGCCACCAGCAGAGAAGCGGGAGGGAATCAGCCCCAGCATTTT.

This clone was counted a single time. The chain combines TRBV11-2 with TRBJ2-5; D may match TRBD1 or TRBD2 (5 bases each). The CDR3 is 14 amino acids. V shed 0 bases and J shed 4 bases, with 9 bases lying between them. The germline V gene has CDR1 SGHAT and CDR2 FQNNGV. CDR3 nucleotide sequence: TGTGCCAGCAGCTTAGAGAGGGGTTTAGAGACCCAGTACTTC. This encodes CASSLERGLETQYF.

The table lists this clone with a few counts. The chain is built from TRBV11-3 and TRBJ2-1; D unresolved. Trimming took 0 bases from V and 6 from J, leaving 9 bases between them. The germline CDR1 and CDR2 sequences are SGHNT and YENEEA. The CDR3 has 14 residues. CDR3 loop: CASSLEGRSNEQFF. The DNA for the CDR3 is TGTGCCAGCAGCTTAGAGGGAAGGTCCAATGAGCAGTTCTTC.

This chain links TRBV5-4 with TRBJ1-2, with a possible D match to TRBD1 (5 bases). Trimming cost V 4 bases and J 3 bases, with 10 bases left between them. The germline gives CDR1 SGHNT, CDR2 YYREEE (reference sequence). There are 13 residues in the CDR3. The CDR3 is CASSRRGDYGYTF. The DNA of the CDR3 is TGTGCCAGCAGCAGACGGGGGGACTATGGCTACACCTTC.

This chain connects TRBV30 to TRBJ1-2; tentative D call: TRBD1 (6 bases). The CDR3 spans 15 residues. Germline CDR1 reads GTSNPN; CDR2 reads SVGIG (reference sequence). V was shortened by 0 bases and J by 6 bases, with 17 bases between the two germline ends. CDR3 bases: TGTGCCTGGAGTGTAAGAGGACAGCTCACCCATGGCTACACCTTC. This codes for CAWSVRGQLTHGYTF.